A few counts support the clone carrying this T cell receptor beta chain. Its target is unknown. These data originate in a study of T cells after yellow fever vaccination. General study points: A large majority of primary-vaccination clones showed up again after the booster (96% CD4, around 88% CD8).

By 5'RACE template switching, TCR cDNA was produced, with a universal primer site and UMIs added in the process. TCRdb independently ran MiXCR on the 5' RACE reads; one entry per CDR3 protein. This repertoire shows approximately 260,000 distinct CDR3 sequences, approximately 12% found once; its top ten account for roughly 0.5%. J lost 5 bases, V lost 2 bases, and 10 bases had no gene match. CDR3 length: 16 residues. Germline V gene lookup returns CDR1 KGHSH and CDR2 LQKENI. Sequenced here: CD4+ T cells sorted from PBMCs, sampled 45 days after the yellow fever booster vaccination. This clonotype was sampled from a man aged 30 to 39 who received the YFV17D yellow fever vaccine. This chain joins TRBV18 and TRBJ2-3; 7 nucleotides match TRBD2. This CDR3 is CASSPVSGGSGDTQYF. The CDR3 DNA sequence: TGTGCCAGCTCACCAGTTTCCGGCGGGAGTGGAGATACGCAGTATTTT.